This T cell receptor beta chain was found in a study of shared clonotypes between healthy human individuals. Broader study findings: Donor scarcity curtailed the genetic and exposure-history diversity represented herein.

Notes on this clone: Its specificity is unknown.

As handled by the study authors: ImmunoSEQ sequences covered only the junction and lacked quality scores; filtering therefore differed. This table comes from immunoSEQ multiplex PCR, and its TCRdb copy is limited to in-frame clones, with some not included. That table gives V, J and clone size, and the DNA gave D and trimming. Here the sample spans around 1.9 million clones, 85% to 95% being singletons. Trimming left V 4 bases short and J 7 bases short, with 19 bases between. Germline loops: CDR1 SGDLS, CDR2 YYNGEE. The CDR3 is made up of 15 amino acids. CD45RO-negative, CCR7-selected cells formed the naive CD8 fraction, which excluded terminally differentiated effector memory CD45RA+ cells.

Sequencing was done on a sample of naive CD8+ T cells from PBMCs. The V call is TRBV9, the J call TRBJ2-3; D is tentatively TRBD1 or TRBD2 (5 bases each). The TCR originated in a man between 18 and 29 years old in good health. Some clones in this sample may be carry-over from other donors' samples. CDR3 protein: CASSPLGQDQHTQYF. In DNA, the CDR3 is TGTGCCAGCAGCCCACTAGGACAAGATCAACATACGCAGTATTTT.